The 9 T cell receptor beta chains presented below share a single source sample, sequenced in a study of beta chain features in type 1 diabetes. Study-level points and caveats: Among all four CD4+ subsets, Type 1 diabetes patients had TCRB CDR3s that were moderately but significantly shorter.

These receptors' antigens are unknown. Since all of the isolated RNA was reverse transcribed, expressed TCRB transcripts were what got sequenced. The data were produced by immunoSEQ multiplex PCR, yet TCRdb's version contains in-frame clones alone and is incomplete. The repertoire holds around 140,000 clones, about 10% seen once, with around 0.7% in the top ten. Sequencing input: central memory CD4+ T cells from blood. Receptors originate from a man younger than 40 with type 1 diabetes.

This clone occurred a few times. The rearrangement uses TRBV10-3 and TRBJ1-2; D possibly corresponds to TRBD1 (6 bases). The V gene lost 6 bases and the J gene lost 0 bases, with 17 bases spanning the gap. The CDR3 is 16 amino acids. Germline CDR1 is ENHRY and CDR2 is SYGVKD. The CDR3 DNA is TGTGCCATCAGAGGGATTGGGACATCGTCTAACTATGGCTACACCTTC. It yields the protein CAIRGIGTSSNYGYTF.

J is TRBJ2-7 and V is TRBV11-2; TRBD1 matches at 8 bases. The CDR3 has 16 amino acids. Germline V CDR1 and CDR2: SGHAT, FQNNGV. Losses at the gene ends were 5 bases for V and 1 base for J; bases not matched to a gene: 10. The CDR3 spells CASSPGNRGISYEQYF. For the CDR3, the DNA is TGTGCCAGCAGCCCCGGGAACAGGGGGATTTCCTACGAGCAGTACTTC.

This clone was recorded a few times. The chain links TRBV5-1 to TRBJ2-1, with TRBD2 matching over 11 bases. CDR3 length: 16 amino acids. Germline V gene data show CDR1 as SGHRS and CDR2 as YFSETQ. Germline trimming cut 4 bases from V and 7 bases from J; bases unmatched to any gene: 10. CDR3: CASSRNSGGARNEQFF. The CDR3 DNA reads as TGCGCCAGCAGCCGGAATAGCGGGGGGGCCAGGAATGAGCAGTTCTTC.

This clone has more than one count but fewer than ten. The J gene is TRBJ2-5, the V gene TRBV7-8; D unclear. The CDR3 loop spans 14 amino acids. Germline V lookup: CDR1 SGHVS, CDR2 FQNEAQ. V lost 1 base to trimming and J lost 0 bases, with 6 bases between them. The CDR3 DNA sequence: TGTGCCAGCAGCTTAGGAGTGTACCAAGAGACCCAGTACTTC. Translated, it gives CASSLGVYQETQYF.

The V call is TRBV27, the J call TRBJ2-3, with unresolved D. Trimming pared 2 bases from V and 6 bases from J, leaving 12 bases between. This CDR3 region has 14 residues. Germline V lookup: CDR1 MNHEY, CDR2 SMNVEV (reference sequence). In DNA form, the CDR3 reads TGTGCCAGCAGTTTAAATCCCGGGTCGGATACGCAGTATTTT. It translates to CASSLNPGSDTQYF.

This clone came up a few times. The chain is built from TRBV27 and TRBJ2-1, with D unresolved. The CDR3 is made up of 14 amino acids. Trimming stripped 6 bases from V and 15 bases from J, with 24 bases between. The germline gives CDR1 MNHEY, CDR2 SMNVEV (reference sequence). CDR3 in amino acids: CASSLSHAAPRMFF. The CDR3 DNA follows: TGTGCCAGCAGCCTCAGCCATGCAGCGCCGAGAATGTTCTTC.

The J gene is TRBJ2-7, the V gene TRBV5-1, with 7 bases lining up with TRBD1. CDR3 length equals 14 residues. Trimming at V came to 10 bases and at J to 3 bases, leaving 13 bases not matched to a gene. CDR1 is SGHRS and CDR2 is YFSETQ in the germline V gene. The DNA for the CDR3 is TGCGCCTCGAGAAAGGGGACAGCAAACTACGAGCAGTACTTC. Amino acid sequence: CASRKGTANYEQYF.

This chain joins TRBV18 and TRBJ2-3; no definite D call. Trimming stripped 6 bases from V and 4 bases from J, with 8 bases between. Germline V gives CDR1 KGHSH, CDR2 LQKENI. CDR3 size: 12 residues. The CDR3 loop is CASSLSSDTQYF. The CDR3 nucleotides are TGTGCCAGCTCTCTCTCGTCAGATACGCAGTATTTT. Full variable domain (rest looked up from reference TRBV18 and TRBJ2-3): NAGVMQNPRHLVRRRGQEARLRCSPMKGHSHVYWYRQLPEEGLKFMVYLQKENIIDESGMPKERFSAEFPKEGPSILRIQQVVRGDSAAYFCASSLSSDTQYFGPGTRLTVL.

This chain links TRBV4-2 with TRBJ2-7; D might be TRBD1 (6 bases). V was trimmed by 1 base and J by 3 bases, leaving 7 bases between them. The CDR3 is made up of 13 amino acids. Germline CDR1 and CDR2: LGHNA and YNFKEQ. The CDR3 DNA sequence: TGTGCCAGCAGCCAAGGACAGGACTACGAGCAGTACTTC. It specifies CASSQGQDYEQYF.